This T cell receptor beta chain stems from a study of CD8 T cells in Susac syndrome. An amount of RNA that ranged from about 0.45 to 1 ug was reverse transcribed with random hexamers. A single record per CDR3 protein comes from TCRdb applying MiXCR to the immunoSEQ multiplex PCR reads. The table has fewer than 85,000 distinct CDR3 sequences, roughly 94% seen once; the top ten hold over 0.45%. This clonotype was obtained from a human donor with Susac syndrome. The sequenced sample was CD8+ T cells from PBMCs.

The CDR3: CASSTRKASTDTQYF. The CDR3 bases are TGTGCCAGCAGCACTAGGAAAGCTAGCACAGATACGCAGTATTTT. The chain links TRBV9 to TRBJ2-3; D is possibly TRBD2 (5 bases). V was clipped by 4 bases and J by 0 bases, with 12 bases between them. Germline-derived CDR1 and CDR2 are SGDLS and YYNGEE. The CDR3 is 15 residues long.